This T cell receptor (beta chain) was identified in a study of CD8 T cells in ankylosing spondylitis. As to this clonotype: Its antigen is undetermined.

The CDR3 contains 13 residues. The V end was cut by 3 bases, the J end by 8 bases, with 13 bases between. Germline V lookup: CDR1 SGHNT, CDR2 YENEEA. Regarding the study as a whole: Significant enrichment of disease-linked clones was reported in matched ankylosing spondylitis synovial fluid. In peripheral blood, disease-linked CD8+ clones occurred at relatively low frequencies. There was a TCR beta motif, made of fewer than 10 highly homologous variants, that appeared characteristic of ankylosing spondylitis blood. Some motif variants were previously reported in reactive arthritis synovial fluid and blood.

Quantitative molecular-barcoded 5'-RACE generated the TCR beta libraries. Each CDR3 protein gets one entry after TCRdb re-called the 5' RACE reads with MiXCR. The table records roughly 400,000 distinct CDR3 sequences, about a fifth of them present only once. V usage is TRBV11-3 and J usage is TRBJ1-1, with no clear D. This receptor was taken from a male donor with ankylosing spondylitis. Input material: blood, either unsorted or a sorted T cell fraction (not recorded which). The CDR3 protein is CASSFQLEDEAFF. The CDR3 DNA reads TGTGCCAGCAGCTTCCAACTTGAAGACGAAGCTTTCTTT.